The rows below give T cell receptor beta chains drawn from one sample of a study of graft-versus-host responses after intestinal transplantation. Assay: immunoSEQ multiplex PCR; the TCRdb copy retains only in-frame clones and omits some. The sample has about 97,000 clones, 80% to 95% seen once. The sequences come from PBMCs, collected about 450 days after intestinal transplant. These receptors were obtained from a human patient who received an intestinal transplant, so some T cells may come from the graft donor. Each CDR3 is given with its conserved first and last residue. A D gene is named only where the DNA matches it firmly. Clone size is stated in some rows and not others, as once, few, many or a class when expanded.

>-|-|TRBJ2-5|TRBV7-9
TGTGCCAGCAGCCTCGGTGGAGGGGGCGAAGAGACCCAGTACTTC
CASSLGGGGEETQYF
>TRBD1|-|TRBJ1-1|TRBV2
TGTGCCAGCAGTGCGCAGGGGGGGGGCACTGAAGCTTTCTTT
CASSAQGGGTEAFF
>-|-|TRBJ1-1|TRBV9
TGTGCCAGCAGCATACGATCAGGTTACACTGAAGCTTTCTTT
CASSIRSGYTEAFF
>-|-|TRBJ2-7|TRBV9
TGTGCCAGCAGCGTAGCCGGGGCGGGCGAGCAGTACTTC
CASSVAGAGEQYF
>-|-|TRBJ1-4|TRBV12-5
TGTGCTAGTGGTTATTCCGGACGGCGGTTTAATGAAAAACTGTTTTTT
CASGYSGRRFNEKLFF
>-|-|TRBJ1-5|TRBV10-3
TGTGCCATCAGTGGGGACGGACGCAATCAGCCCCAGCATTTT
CAISGDGRNQPQHF
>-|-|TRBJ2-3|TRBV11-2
TGTGCCAGCAGCTCCTTTGCGGGGCACTACCCAGATACGCAGTATTTT
CASSSFAGHYPDTQYF
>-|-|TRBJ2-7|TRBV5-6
TGTGCCAGCAGCCCCAGAGCAGCCCTCTCCTACGAGCAGTACTTC
CASSPRAALSYEQYF
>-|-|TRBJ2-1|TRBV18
TGTGCCAGCTCCCTGGGACTCGCGTCCTACAATGAGCAGTTCTTC
CASSLGLASYNEQFF
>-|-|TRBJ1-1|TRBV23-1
TGCGCCAGCAGTCAGGGCAGGGGTACCAACACTGAAGCTTTCTTT
CASSQGRGTNTEAFF
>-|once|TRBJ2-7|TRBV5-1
TGCGCCAGCAGCTTGGGCTTGGGCGAGCAGTACTTC
CASSLGLGEQYF
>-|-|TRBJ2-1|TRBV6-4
TGTGCCAGCAGTTCGGGGTCTGTGGGGCGCGGTGAGCAGTTCTTC
CASSSGSVGRGEQFF
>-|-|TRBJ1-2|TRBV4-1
TGCGCCAGCAGCCAAGAGGGCAGATCAGGCTACACCTTC
CASSQEGRSGYTF
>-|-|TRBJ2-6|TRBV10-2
TGCGCCAGCAGTGCGGGGGACGGGGTAACTGGGGCCAACGTCCTGACTTTC
CASSAGDGVTGANVLTF
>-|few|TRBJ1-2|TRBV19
TGTGCCAGTAATGCGGGGGACGCTAACTATGGCTACACCTTC
CASNAGDANYGYTF
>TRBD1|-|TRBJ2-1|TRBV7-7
TGTGCTAGCAGCCGGGACAGAAACAATGAGCAGTTCTTC
CASSRDRNNEQFF
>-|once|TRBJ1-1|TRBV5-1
TGCGCCAGCAGCCAGAACACTGAAGCTTTCTTT
CASSQNTEAFF
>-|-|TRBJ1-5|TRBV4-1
TGCGCCAGCAGCCAAGTGCGGGGGGGTCAGCCCCAGCATTTT
CASSQVRGGQPQHF
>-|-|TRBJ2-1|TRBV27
TGTGCCAGCAGTTGGGAGGTCTCTAGCTCCTACAATGAGCAGTTCTTC
CASSWEVSSSYNEQFF
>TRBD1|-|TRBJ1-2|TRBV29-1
TGCAGCGACAGGACAGGCGAGGGCTACACCTTC
CSDRTGEGYTF
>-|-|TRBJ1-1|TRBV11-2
TGTGCCAGCAGCTTAACAGGGAGGTTACCAGCTTTCTTT
CASSLTGRLPAFF
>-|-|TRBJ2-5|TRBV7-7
TGTGCTAGCAGCCCACACCCCGGCCCCGAAGAGACCCAGTACTTC
CASSPHPGPEETQYF
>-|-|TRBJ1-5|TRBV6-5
TGTGCCAGCACCCCGGACAGCAATCAGCCCCAGCATTTT
CASTPDSNQPQHF
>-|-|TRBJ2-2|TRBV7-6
TGTGCCAGCAGCTTAGGGGGGCTTCAGACCGGGGAGCTGTTTTTT
CASSLGGLQTGELFF
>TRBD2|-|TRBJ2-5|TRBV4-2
TGTGCCAGCAGCCAAGATGGGGGACTAGCGGGGGCGGAGACCCAGTACTTC
CASSQDGGLAGAETQYF
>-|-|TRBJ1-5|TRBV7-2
TGTGCCAGCAGCTTACAAGGAGCGGTATTTCAGCCCCAGCATTTT
CASSLQGAVFQPQHF
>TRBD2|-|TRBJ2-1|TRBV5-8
TGTGCCAGCAGCTTGGAATCGACTAGCGGGGGGATCAATGAGCAGTTCTTC
CASSLESTSGGINEQFF
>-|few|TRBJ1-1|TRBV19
TGTGCCAGTAGCCTGGGCACTGAAGCTTTCTTT
CASSLGTEAFF
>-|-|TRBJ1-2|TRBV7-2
TGTGCCAGCACCCTCCGGCAGTATAACGGCTACACCTTC
CASTLRQYNGYTF
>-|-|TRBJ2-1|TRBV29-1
TGCAGCGTTGAAGGCCCGCCTGGGGGGAATTACAATGAGCAGTTCTTC
CSVEGPPGGNYNEQFF
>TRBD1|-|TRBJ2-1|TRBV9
TGTGCCAGCAGCGTCACAGGGGGCGAGCAGTTCTTC
CASSVTGGEQFF
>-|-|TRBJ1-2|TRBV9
TGTGCCAGCAGTAGGGATAGTGGCTACACCTTC
CASSRDSGYTF
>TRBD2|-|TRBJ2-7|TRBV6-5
TGTGCCAGCAGTTACTCGTATGTCGGGGGGGCCTACGAGCAGTACTTC
CASSYSYVGGAYEQYF
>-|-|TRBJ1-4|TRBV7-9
TGTGCCAGCCAGCAGAGGGGGTCAGTCCCCAATGAAAAACTGTTTTTT
CASQQRGSVPNEKLFF
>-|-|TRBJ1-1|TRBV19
TGTGCCAGTATACGATCGGGGGGGGCCAAGAACACTGAAGCTTTCTTT
CASIRSGGAKNTEAFF
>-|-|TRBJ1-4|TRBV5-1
TGCGCCAGCAGCTTGGCCGAGGGGAGGGGAGAAAAACTGTTTTTT
CASSLAEGRGEKLFF
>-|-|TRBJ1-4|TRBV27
TGTGCCAGCAGTTTACAGCCGGGGATAAGTGAAAAACTGTTTTTT
CASSLQPGISEKLFF
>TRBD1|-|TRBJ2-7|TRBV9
TGTGCCAGCAGCAGGACAGGGGGCGAGCAGTACTTC
CASSRTGGEQYF
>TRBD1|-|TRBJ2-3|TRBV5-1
TGCGCCAGCAGCGGGACAGAGACAGATACGCAGTATTTT
CASSGTETDTQYF
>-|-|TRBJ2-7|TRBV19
TGTGCCAGTAGTATGACGGCAGGCCTCAACTCCTACGAGCAGTACTTC
CASSMTAGLNSYEQYF
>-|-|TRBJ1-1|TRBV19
TGTGCCAGTAGCCTTTGGGGAATGGGCGAAGGAGCTTTCTTT
CASSLWGMGEGAFF
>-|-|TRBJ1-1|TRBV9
TGTGCCAGCAGCTCTAGACAGATAATGAACACTGAAGCTTTCTTT
CASSSRQIMNTEAFF
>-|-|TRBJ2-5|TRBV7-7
TGTGCTAGCAGCCAAGACTCACAAGAGACCCAGTACTTC
CASSQDSQETQYF
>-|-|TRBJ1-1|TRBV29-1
TGCAGCGTTGAACGCGGGAACACTGAAGCTTTCTTT
CSVERGNTEAFF
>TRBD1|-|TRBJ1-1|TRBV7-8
TGTGCCAGCAGCCCCCAGGACAGGGGACCTTCGAGGAACACTGAAGCTTTCTTT
CASSPQDRGPSRNTEAFF
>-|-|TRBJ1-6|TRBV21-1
TGTGCCAGCAGCAGGTCAGGTTATTCACCCCTCCACTTT
CASSRSGYSPLHF
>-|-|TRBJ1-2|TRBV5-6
TGTGCCAGCAGCTCCAGTGGGGGGATTAACACCTTC
CASSSSGGINTF
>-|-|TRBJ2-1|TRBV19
TGTGCCAGTACCGCGGTGAATGAGCAGTTCTTC
CASTAVNEQFF
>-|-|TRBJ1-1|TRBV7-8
TGTGCCAGCAGCTTGGATCGGTTCGCCACAGGGCGGAACACTGAAGCTTTCTTT
CASSLDRFATGRNTEAFF
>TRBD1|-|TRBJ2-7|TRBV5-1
TGCGCCAGCAGCCACAGACAGGGGTCGGGTGAGCAGTACTTC
CASSHRQGSGEQYF
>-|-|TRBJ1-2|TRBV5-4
TGTGCCAGCAGCCGGGCCCCCCGCGGAGGTGGCTACACCTTC
CASSRAPRGGGYTF
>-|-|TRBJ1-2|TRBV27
TGTGCCAGCAGTTTATCCGGGGCATACTATGGCTACACCTTC
CASSLSGAYYGYTF
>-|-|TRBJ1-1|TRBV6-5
TGTGCCAGCAGTTACTCGACGGCCAGGAACACTGAAGCTTTCTTT
CASSYSTARNTEAFF